These 20 T cell receptor beta chains share one sample of origin, sequenced in a study of shared clonotypes between healthy human individuals. Some clones are missing from TCRdb's copy, which holds only in-frame ones; the method was immunoSEQ multiplex PCR. The profile shows fewer than 600,000 clones, around 77% of them singletons. The sample taken for sequencing was PBMCs. The receptors originated from a woman in her 40s in good health. Some clones in this sample may be carry-over from other donors' samples.

The J gene is TRBJ2-7, the V gene TRBV27; D is undetermined. CDR3 length equals 13 residues. The germline V gene has CDR1 MNHEY and CDR2 SMNVEV (reference sequence). Trimming pared 6 bases from V and 3 bases from J, leaving 12 bases between. The DNA for the CDR3 is TGTGCCAGCAGGGGCGTCGGAAGCTACGAGCAGTACTTC. Residues: CASRGVGSYEQYF.

J is TRBJ2-1 and V is TRBV28; D perhaps matches TRBD1 (5 bases). Trimming removed 8 bases at V and 0 bases at J, with 14 bases between. CDR3 length: 15 residues. Germline CDR1 reads MDHEN; CDR2 reads SYDVKM. This chain's CDR3 is CASAFTGGSYNEQFF. For the CDR3, the DNA is TGTGCCAGCGCATTCACAGGCGGCTCCTACAATGAGCAGTTCTTC. Using reference TRBV28 and TRBJ2-1 for the parts outside the CDR3, the full variable domain is DVKVTQSSRYLVKRTGEKVFLECVQDMDHENMFWYRQDPGLGLRLIYFSYDVKMKEKGDIPEGYSVSREKKERFSLILESASTNQTSMYLCASAFTGGSYNEQFFGPGTRLTVL.

The chain employs TRBV13 and TRBJ2-1, with TRBD1 as a possible D gene (7 bases). The V and J ends lost 3 bases and 7 bases respectively, with 25 bases between them. The germline V gene encodes CDR1 PRHDT and CDR2 FYEKMQ (reference sequence). The CDR3 extends over 18 amino acids. CDR3 DNA: TGTGCCAGCAGCTTGGTTCTAAGTGGCAGGGGGGTAGAAAATGAGCAGTTCTTC. Its translation: CASSLVLSGRGVENEQFF.

This clone was seen just once. The junction shows a germline mismatch at one end, possibly a read error. The V and J genes are TRBV7-7 and TRBJ2-3; no firm D call. Germline values: CDR1 SSHAT, CDR2 FNYEAQ (reference sequence). CDR3 length: 15 amino acids. The CDR3: CASSLGPRGTDTQYF. As DNA, the CDR3 is TGTGCTAGCAGCTTAGGACCCCGGGGCACAGATACGCAGTATTTT.

This clone was recorded at least ten times. The gene calls are TRBV29-1 and TRBJ2-3; the D is unclear. Per the germline V gene, CDR1 is SQVTM and CDR2 is ANQGSEA. Deletions cut 1 base from V and 8 bases from J, with 13 bases between. This CDR3 spans 13 amino acids. CDR3 coding DNA: TGCAGCGTTGAAGGCCAGATCCTCGCTACGCAGTATTTT. Translating it yields CSVEGQILATQYF.

The rearrangement links TRBV7-3 to TRBJ2-2, with no clear D. CDR3 size: 14 residues. The germline gives CDR1 SGHTA, CDR2 FQGTGA. Trimming removed 5 bases from V and 5 bases from J, with 12 bases in between. The CDR3 nucleotides read TGTGCCAGCAGCCCCCAGCCAACTACCGGGGAGCTGTTTTTT. It yields the protein CASSPQPTTGELFF. Full variable domain (remainder filled in from reference TRBV7-3 and TRBJ2-2): GAGVSQTPSNKVTEKGKYVELRCDPISGHTALYWYRQSLGQGPEFLIYFQGTGAADDSGLPNDRFFAVRPEGSVSTLKIQRTERGDSAVYLCASSPQPTTGELFFGEGSRLTVL.

The genes are TRBV7-8 and TRBJ2-1; 10 bases line up with TRBD2. This CDR3 comprises 16 residues. Germline CDR1 and CDR2: SGHVS and FQNEAQ. The junction had 12 bases not matched to a gene; V was cut back by 7 bases and J by 6 bases. Here the CDR3 DNA reads TGTGCCAGCACCCCGGTGTCTAGCGGGAGTCTCAATGAGCAGTTCTTC. Its protein is CASTPVSSGSLNEQFF.

The rearrangement joins TRBV30 to TRBJ2-1; no definite D call. The CDR3 runs to 11 residues. Germline V gene lookup returns CDR1 GTSNPN and CDR2 SVGIG (reference sequence). V was pared by 2 bases and J by 5 bases, with 4 bases between. The CDR3 DNA sequence: TGTGCCTGGAGTAGAAACAATGAGCAGTTCTTC. It yields the protein CAWSRNNEQFF.

The gene calls are TRBV19 and TRBJ2-5; TRBD1 agrees at 8 bases. Germline CDR1 and CDR2: LNHDA and SQIVND (reference sequence). CDR3 length: 12 amino acids. V lost 8 bases to trimming and J lost 3 bases; unmatched junction nucleotides: 2. CDR3 DNA: TGTGCCAGTTCAGGGGGCGAAGAGACCCAGTACTTC. This codes for CASSGGEETQYF.

This clone was recorded only once. The chain is built from TRBV5-1 and TRBJ1-3; a possible D gene is TRBD1 (5 bases). The CDR3 spans 17 residues. Germline CDR1 and CDR2: SGHRS and YFSETQ. Trimming left V 4 bases short and J 0 bases short, with 17 bases between. The CDR3 DNA follows: TGCGCCAGCAGCCCAGCTGGGGCGGATGTCTCTGGAAACACCATATATTTT. Translation: CASSPAGADVSGNTIYF. The complete variable domain, with remaining parts taken from reference TRBV5-1 and TRBJ1-3, reads KAGVTQTPRYLIKTRGQQVTLSCSPISGHRSVSWYQQTPGQGLQFLFEYFSETQRNKGNFPGRFSGRQFSNSRSEMNVSTLELGDSALYLCASSPAGADVSGNTIYFGEGSWLTVV.

Ten or more counts support this clone. This sample also contains other DNA sequences that code for the same CDR3. The rearrangement uses TRBV28 and TRBJ1-3; 7 nucleotides match TRBD1. After removal of 2 bases from V and 2 bases from J, the junction contained 3 bases not matched to a gene. Germline CDR1 MDHEN, CDR2 SYDVKM. This CDR3 is built from 15 residues. CDR3 sequence (DNA): TGTGCCAGCAGTTTACAGGGGACAGCTGGAAACACCATATATTTT. Amino acids: CASSLQGTAGNTIYF.

The J gene is TRBJ2-1, the V gene TRBV28; TRBD2 aligns across 9 bases. The J segment lost 9 bases and the V segment lost 11 bases, leaving 11 bases of the junction unmatched. The CDR3 consists of 13 residues. CDR1 MDHEN and CDR2 SYDVKM come from the germline V gene. The CDR3 coding sequence is TGTGCCTCGGAGGCGGGAGGGCTTGGTGAGCAGTTCTTC. This gives the protein CASEAGGLGEQFF.

The CDR3 loop reads CASSTNRAGELFF. The DNA for the CDR3 is TGTGCCAGCAGCACAAACAGGGCCGGGGAGCTGTTTTTT. This chain joins TRBV7-2 and TRBJ2-2; weak D call: TRBD1 (6 bases). The CDR3 sequence is 13 residues long. Germline lookup yields CDR1 SGHTA and CDR2 FQGNSA. V shed 5 bases and J shed 6 bases, with 10 bases lying between them.

This clone has a count of ten or more. The V and J genes are TRBV5-6 and TRBJ2-7; 7 bases fit TRBD2. V shed 0 bases, J shed 2 bases, and the junction held 8 bases outside the gene matches. Germline V gives CDR1 SGHDT, CDR2 YYEEEE. This CDR3 has 16 residues. The CDR3 sequence is CASSLVRLAEPYEQYF. CDR3 nucleotide sequence: TGTGCCAGCAGCTTGGTAAGGCTAGCGGAGCCCTACGAGCAGTACTTC.

The chain has TRBV5-1 and TRBJ1-1, with 8 bases lining up with TRBD1. Germline V gene sequence: CDR1 SGHRS, CDR2 YFSETQ. There are 15 residues in the CDR3. The junction had 6 bases not matched to a gene; V was cut back by 4 bases and J by 1 base. The CDR3 sequence: CASSKKTGANTEAFF. CDR3 nucleotide sequence: TGCGCCAGCAGCAAAAAGACAGGGGCGAACACTGAAGCTTTCTTT.

V gene TRBV5-1 combines with J gene TRBJ2-3, with D unresolved. Trimming pared 1 base from V and 2 bases from J, leaving 8 bases between. The CDR3 has 14 amino acids. CDR1 SGHRS and CDR2 YFSETQ come from the germline V gene. In DNA, the CDR3 is TGCGCCAGCAGCTTGACGGTGCCCACAGATACGCAGTATTTT. Amino acids: CASSLTVPTDTQYF. The full variable domain, completed using reference TRBV5-1 and TRBJ2-3, is KAGVTQTPRYLIKTRGQQVTLSCSPISGHRSVSWYQQTPGQGLQFLFEYFSETQRNKGNFPGRFSGRQFSNSRSEMNVSTLELGDSALYLCASSLTVPTDTQYFGPGTRLTVL.

The gene calls are TRBV7-3 and TRBJ2-1, with unresolved D. Germline V gene sequence: CDR1 SGHTA, CDR2 FQGTGA. The CDR3 loop spans 12 amino acids. Trimming took 2 bases from V and 7 from J, leaving 6 bases between them. The CDR3 protein is CASSLDGNEQFF. Here the CDR3 DNA reads TGTGCCAGCAGCTTAGATGGGAATGAGCAGTTCTTC.

The CDR3 bases are TGTGCCAGCCGTAGCCCCGGCACCTACGAGCAGTACTTC. Protein sequence: CASRSPGTYEQYF. This rearrangement joins TRBV6-5 to TRBJ2-7; D gene unclear. The V end lost 8 bases, the J end lost 2 bases, and 13 bases lay between the germline ends. This CDR3 is built from 13 residues. Germline V gene data show CDR1 as MNHEY and CDR2 as SVGAGI.

The chain recombines TRBV10-1 with TRBJ1-3; D not resolved. The V gene's germline CDR1 is WNHNN and CDR2 SYGVQD (reference sequence). Trimming left V 0 bases short and J 4 bases short, with 4 bases between. CDR3 size: 13 residues. The CDR3 here is CASSESLGNTIYF. Here the CDR3 DNA reads TGCGCCAGCAGTGAGTCGCTCGGAAACACCATATATTTT.

This clone was seen a few times. The CDR3 here is CASSYSGGRRELFF. CDR3 nucleotide sequence: TGTGCCAGCAGTTATTCAGGGGGCAGGCGGGAGCTGTTTTTT. The J gene is TRBJ2-2, the V gene TRBV6-5; 8 bases align to TRBD1. Germline CDR1 and CDR2: MNHEY and SVGAGI. V shed 3 bases, J shed 9 bases, and the junction held 6 bases outside the gene matches. The CDR3 is made up of 14 amino acids.